This TCR beta chain derives from a study of cytomegalovirus exposure and HLA in healthy donors. Study-level points and caveats: In the analysis, some V segments, TRBV6-2 and TRBV6-3 included, were excluded as indistinguishable.

Amplification used 60 Vbeta primers and 13 Jbeta primers. Using immunoSEQ multiplex PCR, the repertoire was profiled, and TCRdb retains in-frame clones only, with some absent. The repertoire includes about 100,000 clones, under 80% of them detected once, and about 4.2% sits in the top ten. On this clone itself: Its matching antigen is unknown.

The CDR3 covers 17 residues. Trimming left V 7 bases short and J 0 bases short, with 23 bases between. Germline V gives CDR1 SGHRS, CDR2 YFSETQ. This TCR came from a woman aged 50 to 60 in good health and CMV-seropositive. Sequenced: PBMCs. The chain uses TRBV5-1 and TRBJ2-7; possible D gene TRBD2, 5 bases. The CDR3 reads CASSQQSGKSFSYEQYF. CDR3 coding DNA: TGCGCCAGCTCCCAGCAATCGGGAAAGTCTTTCTCCTACGAGCAGTACTTC.